This T cell receptor (beta chain) stems from a study of OX40 agonist ivuxolimab in advanced cancers. Clones were sequenced by immunoSEQ multiplex PCR, and TCRdb holds only the in-frame ones, with some missing. The sample holds just under 8,000 clones; 75% to 90% are singletons and the top ten take around 1.9%. Deletions cut 2 bases from V and 0 bases from J, with 8 bases between. Germline V gene sequence: CDR1 LNHDA, CDR2 SQIVND (reference sequence). This CDR3 has 15 residues. The sequences come from CD4+ or CD8+ T cells sorted from blood, collected in a trial of the OX40 agonist ivuxolimab. The chain combines TRBV19 with TRBJ1-5; the D is unclear. The TCR sequence derives from an adult with an advanced solid tumor such as melanoma, head and neck, liver or kidney cancer. The CDR3 coding sequence is TGTGCCAGTAGTATAAGCGGGTCTAGCAATCAGCCCCAGCATTTT. As protein: CASSISGSSNQPQHF.